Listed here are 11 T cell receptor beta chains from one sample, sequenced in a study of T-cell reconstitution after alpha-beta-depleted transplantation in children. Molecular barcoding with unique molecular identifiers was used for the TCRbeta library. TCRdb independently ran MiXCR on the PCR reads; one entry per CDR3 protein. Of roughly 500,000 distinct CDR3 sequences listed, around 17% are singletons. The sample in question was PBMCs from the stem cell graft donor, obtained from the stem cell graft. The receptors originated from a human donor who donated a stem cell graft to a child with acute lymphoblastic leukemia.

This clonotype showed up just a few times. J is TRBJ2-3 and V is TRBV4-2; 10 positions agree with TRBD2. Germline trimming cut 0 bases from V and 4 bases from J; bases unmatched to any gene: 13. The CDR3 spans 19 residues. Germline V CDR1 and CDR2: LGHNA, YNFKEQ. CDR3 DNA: TGTGCCAGCAGCCAAGAGTCCCTAGGGCTAGCGGGAGATGCAGATACGCAGTATTTT. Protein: CASSQESLGLAGDADTQYF.

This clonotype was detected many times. The CDR3 region is CASSLGQGDTQYF. DNA for the CDR3: TGTGCCAGCAGTTTAGGCCAGGGAGATACGCAGTATTTT. The V and J genes are TRBV12-3 or TRBV12-4 and TRBJ2-3; a weak D match, TRBD1 (5 bases). V was pared by 1 base and J by 5 bases, with 7 bases between. The CDR3 spans 13 residues.

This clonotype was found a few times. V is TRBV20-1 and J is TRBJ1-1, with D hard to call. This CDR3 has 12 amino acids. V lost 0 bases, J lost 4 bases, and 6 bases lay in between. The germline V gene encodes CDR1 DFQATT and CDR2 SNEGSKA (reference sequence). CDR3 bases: TGCAGTGCTAGAGAGGGTATCACTGAAGCTTTCTTT. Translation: CSAREGITEAFF.

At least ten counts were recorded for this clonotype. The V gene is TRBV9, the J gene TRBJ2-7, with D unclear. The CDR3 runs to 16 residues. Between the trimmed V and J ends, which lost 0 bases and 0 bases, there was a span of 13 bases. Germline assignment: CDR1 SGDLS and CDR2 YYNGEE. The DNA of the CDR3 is TGTGCCAGCAGCGTAGCTGCGGCGTCCTCCTCCTACGAGCAGTACTTC. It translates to CASSVAAASSSYEQYF.

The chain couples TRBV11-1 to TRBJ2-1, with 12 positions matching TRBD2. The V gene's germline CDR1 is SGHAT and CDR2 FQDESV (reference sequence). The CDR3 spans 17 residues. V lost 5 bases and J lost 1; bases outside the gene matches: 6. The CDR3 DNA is TGTGCCAGCAGCCTCCGGACTAGCGGGAATTCCTACAATGAGCAGTTCTTC. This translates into CASSLRTSGNSYNEQFF.

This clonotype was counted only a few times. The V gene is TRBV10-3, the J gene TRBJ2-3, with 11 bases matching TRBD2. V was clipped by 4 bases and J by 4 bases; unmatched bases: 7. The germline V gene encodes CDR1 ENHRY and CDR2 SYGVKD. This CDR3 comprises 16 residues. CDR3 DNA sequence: TGTGCCATCAGTGTTCCCGGGACTAGCGGTCCAGATACGCAGTATTTT. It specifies CAISVPGTSGPDTQYF.

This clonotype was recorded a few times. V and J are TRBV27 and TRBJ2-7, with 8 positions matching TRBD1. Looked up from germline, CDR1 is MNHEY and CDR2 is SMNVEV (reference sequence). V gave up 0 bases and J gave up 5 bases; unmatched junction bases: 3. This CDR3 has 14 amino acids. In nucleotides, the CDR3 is TGTGCCAGCAGTTTATCGACAGGGGAGGACGAGCAGTACTTC. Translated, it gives CASSLSTGEDEQYF.

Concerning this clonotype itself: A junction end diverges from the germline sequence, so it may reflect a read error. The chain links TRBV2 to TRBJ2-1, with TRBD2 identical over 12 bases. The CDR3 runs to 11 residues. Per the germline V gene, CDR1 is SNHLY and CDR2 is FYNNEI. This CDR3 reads CASSEVGLAGF. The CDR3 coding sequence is TGTGCCAGCAGTGAAGTGGGACTAGCGGGTTTC.

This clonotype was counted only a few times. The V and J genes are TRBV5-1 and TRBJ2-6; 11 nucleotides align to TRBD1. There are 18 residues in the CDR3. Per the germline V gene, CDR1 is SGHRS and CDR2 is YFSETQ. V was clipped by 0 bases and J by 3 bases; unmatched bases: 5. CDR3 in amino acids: CASSLVGQGAGGANVLTF. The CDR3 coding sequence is TGCGCCAGCAGCTTGGTTGGACAGGGGGCTGGTGGGGCCAACGTCCTGACTTTC.

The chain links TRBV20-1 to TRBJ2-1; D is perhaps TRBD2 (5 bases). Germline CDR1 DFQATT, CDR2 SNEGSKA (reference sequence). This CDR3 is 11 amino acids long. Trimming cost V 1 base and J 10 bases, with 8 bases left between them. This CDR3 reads CSARARGEQFF. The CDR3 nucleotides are TGCAGTGCTAGAGCTCGGGGAGAGCAGTTCTTC.

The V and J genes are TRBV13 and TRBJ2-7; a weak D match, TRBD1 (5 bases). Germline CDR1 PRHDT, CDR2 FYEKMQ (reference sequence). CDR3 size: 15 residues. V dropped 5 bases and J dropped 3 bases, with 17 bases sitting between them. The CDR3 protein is CASSLYPRVIYEQYF. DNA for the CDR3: TGTGCCAGCAGCCTCTACCCCAGGGTTATCTACGAGCAGTACTTC.